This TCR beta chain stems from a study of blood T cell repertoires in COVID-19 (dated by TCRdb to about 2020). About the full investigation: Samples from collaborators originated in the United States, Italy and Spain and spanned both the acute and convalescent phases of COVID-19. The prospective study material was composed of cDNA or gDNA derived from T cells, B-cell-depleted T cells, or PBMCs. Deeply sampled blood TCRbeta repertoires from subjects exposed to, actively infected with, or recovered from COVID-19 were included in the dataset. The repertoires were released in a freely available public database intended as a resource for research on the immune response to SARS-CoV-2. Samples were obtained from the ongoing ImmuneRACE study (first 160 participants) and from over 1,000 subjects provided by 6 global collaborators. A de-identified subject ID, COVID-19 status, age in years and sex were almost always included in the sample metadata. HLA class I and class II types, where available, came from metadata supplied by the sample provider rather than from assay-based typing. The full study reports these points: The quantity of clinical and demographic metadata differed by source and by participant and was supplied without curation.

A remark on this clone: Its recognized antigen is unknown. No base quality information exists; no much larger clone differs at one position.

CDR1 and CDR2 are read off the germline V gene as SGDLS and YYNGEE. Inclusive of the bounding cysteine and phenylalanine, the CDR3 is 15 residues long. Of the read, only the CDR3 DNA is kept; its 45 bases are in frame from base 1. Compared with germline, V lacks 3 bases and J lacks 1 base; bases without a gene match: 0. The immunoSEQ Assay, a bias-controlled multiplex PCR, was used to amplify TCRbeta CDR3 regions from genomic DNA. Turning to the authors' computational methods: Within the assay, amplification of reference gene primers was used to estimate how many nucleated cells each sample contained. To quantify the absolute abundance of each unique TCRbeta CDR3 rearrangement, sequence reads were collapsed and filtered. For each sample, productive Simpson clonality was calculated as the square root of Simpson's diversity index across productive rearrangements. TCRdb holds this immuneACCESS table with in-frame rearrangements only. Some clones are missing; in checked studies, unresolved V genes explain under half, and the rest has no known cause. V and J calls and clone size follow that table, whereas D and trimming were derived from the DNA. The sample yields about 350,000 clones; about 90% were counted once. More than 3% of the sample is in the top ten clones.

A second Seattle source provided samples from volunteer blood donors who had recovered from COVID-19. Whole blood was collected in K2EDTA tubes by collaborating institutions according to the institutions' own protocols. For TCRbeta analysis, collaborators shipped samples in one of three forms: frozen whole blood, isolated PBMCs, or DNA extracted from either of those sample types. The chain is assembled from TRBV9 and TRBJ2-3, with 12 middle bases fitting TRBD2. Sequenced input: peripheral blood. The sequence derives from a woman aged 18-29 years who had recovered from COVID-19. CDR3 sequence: CASSGLAGGTDTQYF. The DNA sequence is TGTGCCAGCAGCGGACTAGCGGGAGGCACAGATACGCAGTATTTT.